This T cell receptor (beta chain) appears in the sequencing data of a study of CD8+ T cells in alopecia areata. With respect to this clone: The antigen remains undetermined.

With 2 bases clipped from V and 9 bases from J, the junction kept 9 bases outside the gene matches. CDR1 is GTSNPN and CDR2 is SVGIG in the germline V gene (reference sequence). The CDR3 is made up of 15 amino acids. Sorting of PBMCs yielded the CD4+ and CD8+ T cells. Extraction and reverse transcription of RNA yielded cDNA as the sequencing template. Generated by immunoSEQ multiplex PCR, the TCRdb table keeps only in-frame clones and is missing some. Of over 90,000 clones listed, approximately 52% were seen once; the top ten hold about 9%. Overall study findings and caveats: Normal skin's resident alphabeta T cells are sequenced alongside lesional scalp T cells. With patients, TCR sharing proved less clear than in mice, a difference possibly related to HLA. Higher clonality was seen in lesional scalp than in normal scalp, especially in alopecia totalis/universalis.

The sample taken for sequencing was CD4+ T cells sorted from blood. This sequence was found in a human donor in good health. The gene calls are TRBV30 and TRBJ1-6, with 8 nucleotides matching TRBD1. The chain's CDR3 is CAWSREDRVGSPLHF. CDR3 in DNA: TGTGCCTGGAGTAGGGAGGACAGGGTCGGTTCACCCCTCCACTTT.